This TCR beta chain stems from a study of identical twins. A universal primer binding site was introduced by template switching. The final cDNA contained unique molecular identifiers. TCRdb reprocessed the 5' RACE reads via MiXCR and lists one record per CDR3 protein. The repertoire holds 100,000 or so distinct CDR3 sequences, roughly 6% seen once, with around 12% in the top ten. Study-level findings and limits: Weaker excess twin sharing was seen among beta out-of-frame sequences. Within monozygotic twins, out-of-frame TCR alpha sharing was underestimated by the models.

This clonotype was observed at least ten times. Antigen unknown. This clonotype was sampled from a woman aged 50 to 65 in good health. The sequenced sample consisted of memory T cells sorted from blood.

The CDR3 DNA sequence: TGCAGTGCTAGACCTACTAGGGGGGTCGGGGAGCTGTTTTTT. This sequence encodes CSARPTRGVGELFF. This sequence joins TRBV20-1 and TRBJ2-2; D may be TRBD1 or TRBD2 (6 bases each). Germline V gives CDR1 DFQATT, CDR2 SNEGSKA (reference sequence). The V and J ends lost 2 bases and 7 bases respectively, with 14 bases between them. CDR3 length equals 14 residues.